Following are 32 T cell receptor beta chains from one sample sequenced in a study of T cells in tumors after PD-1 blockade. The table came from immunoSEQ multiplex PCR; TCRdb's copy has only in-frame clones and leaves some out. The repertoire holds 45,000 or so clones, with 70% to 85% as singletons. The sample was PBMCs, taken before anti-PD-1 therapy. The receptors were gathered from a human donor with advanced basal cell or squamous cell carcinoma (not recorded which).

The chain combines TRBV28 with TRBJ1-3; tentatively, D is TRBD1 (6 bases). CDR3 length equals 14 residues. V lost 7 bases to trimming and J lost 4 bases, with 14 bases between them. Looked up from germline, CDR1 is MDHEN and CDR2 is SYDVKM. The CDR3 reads CASTVGGVGNTIYF. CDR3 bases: TGTGCCAGCACCGTGGGGGGCGTCGGAAACACCATATATTTT.

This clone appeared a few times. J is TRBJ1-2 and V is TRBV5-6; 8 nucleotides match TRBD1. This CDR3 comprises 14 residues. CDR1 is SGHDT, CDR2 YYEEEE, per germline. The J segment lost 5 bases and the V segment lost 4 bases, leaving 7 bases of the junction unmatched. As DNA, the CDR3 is TGTGCCAGCAGCCAATTCGGACAGGGTTATGGCTACACCTTC. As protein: CASSQFGQGYGYTF.

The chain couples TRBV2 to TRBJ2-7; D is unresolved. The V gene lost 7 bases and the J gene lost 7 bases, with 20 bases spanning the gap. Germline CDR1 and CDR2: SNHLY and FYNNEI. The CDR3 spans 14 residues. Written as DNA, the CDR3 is TGTGCCAGCAATCCCCCCGGTAGCATTACGGAGCAGTACTTC. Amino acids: CASNPPGSITEQYF.

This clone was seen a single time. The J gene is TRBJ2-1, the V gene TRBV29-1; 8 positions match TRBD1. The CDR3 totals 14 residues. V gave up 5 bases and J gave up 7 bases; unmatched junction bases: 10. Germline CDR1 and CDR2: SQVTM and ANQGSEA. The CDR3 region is CSVYSPRGRNEQFF. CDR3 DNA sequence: TGCAGCGTTTATAGCCCCAGGGGGCGAAATGAGCAGTTCTTC.

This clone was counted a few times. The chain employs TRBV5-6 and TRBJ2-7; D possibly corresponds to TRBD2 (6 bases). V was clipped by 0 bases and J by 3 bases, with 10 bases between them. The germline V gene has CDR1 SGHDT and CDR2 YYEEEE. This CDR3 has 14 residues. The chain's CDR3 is CASSLEATSYEQYF. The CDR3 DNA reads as TGTGCCAGCAGCTTGGAAGCGACTAGCTACGAGCAGTACTTC.

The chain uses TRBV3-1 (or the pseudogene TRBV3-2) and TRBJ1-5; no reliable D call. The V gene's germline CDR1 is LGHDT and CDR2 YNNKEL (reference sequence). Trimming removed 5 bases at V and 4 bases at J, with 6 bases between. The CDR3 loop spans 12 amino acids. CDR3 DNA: TGTGCCAGCAGCGTCCGAAATCAGCCCCAGCATTTT. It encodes CASSVRNQPQHF.

CDR3 nucleotides: TGTGCCAGCAGCCAAGGGCCTTCAGGAGGGTCACCCCTCCACTTT. Translation gives CASSQGPSGGSPLHF. This rearrangement joins TRBV3-1 (or the pseudogene TRBV3-2) to TRBJ1-6; D is unclear. In germline, CDR1 is LGHDT, CDR2 YNNKEL (reference sequence). V lost 1 base and J 10 bases, leaving 14 bases between the germline ends. The CDR3 has 15 residues.

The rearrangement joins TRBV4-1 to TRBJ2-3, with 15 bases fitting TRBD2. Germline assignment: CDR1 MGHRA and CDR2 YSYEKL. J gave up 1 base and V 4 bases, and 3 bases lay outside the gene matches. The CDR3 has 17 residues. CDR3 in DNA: TGCGCCAGCAGCCTCGGACTAGCGGGGGGGGGCACAGATACGCAGTATTTT. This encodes CASSLGLAGGGTDTQYF.

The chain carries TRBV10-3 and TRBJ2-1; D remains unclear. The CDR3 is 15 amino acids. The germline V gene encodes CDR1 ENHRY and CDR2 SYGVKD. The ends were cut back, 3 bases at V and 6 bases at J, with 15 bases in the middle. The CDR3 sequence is CAISEGRETRNEQFF. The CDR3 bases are TGTGCCATCAGTGAAGGTAGGGAAACTCGCAATGAGCAGTTCTTC.

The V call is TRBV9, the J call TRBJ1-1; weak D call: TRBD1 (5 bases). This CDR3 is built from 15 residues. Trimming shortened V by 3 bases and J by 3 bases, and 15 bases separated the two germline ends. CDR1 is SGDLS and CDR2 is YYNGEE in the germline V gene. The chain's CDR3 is CASSEGSPWDTEAFF. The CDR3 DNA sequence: TGTGCCAGCAGCGAGGGGAGCCCGTGGGACACTGAAGCTTTCTTT.

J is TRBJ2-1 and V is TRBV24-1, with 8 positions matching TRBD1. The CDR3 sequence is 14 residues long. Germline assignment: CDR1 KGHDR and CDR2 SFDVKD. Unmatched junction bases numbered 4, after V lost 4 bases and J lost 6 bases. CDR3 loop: CATSDNRGINEQFF. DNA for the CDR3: TGTGCCACCAGTGACAACAGGGGGATCAATGAGCAGTTCTTC.

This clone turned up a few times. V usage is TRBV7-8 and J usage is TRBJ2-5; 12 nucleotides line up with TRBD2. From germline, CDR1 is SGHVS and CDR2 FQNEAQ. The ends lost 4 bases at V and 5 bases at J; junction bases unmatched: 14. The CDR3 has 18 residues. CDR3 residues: CASSWRLAGVENAETQYF. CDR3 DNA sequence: TGTGCCAGCAGCTGGAGACTAGCGGGAGTGGAGAACGCTGAGACCCAGTACTTC. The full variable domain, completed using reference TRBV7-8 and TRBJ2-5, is GAGVSQSPRYKVAKRGQDVALRCDPISGHVSLFWYQQALGQGPEFLTYFQNEAQLDKSGLPSDRFFAERPEGSVSTLKIQRTQQEDSAVYLCASSWRLAGVENAETQYFGPGTRLLVL.

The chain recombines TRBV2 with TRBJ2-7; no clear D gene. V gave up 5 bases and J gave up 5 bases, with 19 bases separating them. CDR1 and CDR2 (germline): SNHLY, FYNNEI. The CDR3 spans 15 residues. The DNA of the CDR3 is TGTGCCAGCAGTCAGACTCAGTGGAATAGGAACGAGCAGTACTTC. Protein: CASSQTQWNRNEQYF.

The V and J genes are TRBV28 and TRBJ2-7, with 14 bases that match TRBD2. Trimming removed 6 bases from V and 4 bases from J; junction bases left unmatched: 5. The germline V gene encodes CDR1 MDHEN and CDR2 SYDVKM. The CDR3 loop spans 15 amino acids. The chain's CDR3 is CASRRTSGRMYEQYF. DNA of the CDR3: TGTGCCAGCAGGCGGACTAGCGGGAGGATGTACGAGCAGTACTTC.

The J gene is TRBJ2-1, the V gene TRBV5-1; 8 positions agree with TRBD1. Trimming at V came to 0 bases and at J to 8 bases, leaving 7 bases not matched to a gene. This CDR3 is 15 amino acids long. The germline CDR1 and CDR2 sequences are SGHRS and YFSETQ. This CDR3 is CASSLGQGAVDEQFF. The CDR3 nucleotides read TGCGCCAGCAGCTTGGGTCAGGGGGCGGTCGATGAGCAGTTCTTC.

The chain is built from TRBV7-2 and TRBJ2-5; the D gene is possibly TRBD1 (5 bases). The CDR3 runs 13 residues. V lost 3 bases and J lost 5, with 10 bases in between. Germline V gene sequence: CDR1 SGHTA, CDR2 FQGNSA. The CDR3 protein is CASSLGRLETQYF. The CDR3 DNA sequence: TGTGCCAGCAGCTTGGGGCGGCTGGAGACCCAGTACTTC.

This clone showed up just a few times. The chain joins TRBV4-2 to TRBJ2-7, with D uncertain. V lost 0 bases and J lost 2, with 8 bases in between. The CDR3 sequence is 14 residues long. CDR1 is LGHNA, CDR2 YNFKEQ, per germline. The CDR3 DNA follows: TGTGCCAGCAGCCAAGAGGTCTTAACCTACGAGCAGTACTTC. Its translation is CASSQEVLTYEQYF.

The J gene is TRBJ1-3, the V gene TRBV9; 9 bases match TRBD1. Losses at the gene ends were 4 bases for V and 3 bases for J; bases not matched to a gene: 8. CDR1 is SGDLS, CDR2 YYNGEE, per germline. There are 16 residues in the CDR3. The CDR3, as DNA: TGTGCCAGCAGCCCAGTGGGGACAGGGTATGGAAACACCATATATTTT. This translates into CASSPVGTGYGNTIYF.

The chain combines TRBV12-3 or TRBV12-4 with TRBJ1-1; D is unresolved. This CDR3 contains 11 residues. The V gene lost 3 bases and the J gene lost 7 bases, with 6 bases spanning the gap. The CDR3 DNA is TGTGCCAGCAGTTTTGGTGTTGAAGCTTTCTTT. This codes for CASSFGVEAFF.

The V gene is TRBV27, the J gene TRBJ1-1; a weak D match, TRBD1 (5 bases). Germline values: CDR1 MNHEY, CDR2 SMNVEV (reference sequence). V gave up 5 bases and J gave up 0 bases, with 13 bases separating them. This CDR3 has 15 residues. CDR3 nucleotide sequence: TGTGCCAGCAGTGCATCAACGGGGCTGAACACTGAAGCTTTCTTT. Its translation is CASSASTGLNTEAFF.

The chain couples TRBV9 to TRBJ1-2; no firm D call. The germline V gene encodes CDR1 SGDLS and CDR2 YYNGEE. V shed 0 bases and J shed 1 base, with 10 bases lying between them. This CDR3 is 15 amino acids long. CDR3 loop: CASSVGLWDNYGYTF. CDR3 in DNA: TGTGCCAGCAGCGTAGGATTATGGGATAACTATGGCTACACCTTC. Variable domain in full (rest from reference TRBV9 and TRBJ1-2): DSGVTQTPKHLITATGQRVTLRCSPRSGDLSVYWYQQSLDQGLQFLIQYYNGEERAKGNILERFSAQQFPDLHSELNLSSLELGDSALYFCASSVGLWDNYGYTFGSGTRLTVV.

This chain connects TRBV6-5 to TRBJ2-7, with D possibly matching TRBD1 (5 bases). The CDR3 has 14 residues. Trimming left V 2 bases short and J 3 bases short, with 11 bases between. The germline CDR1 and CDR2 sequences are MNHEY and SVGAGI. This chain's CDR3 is CASSYVQGSYEQYF. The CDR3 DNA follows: TGTGCCAGCAGTTACGTCCAGGGCAGCTACGAGCAGTACTTC.

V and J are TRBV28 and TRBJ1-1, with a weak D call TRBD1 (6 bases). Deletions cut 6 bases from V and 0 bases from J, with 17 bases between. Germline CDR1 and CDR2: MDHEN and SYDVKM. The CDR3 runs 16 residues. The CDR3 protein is CASSPPRGVMNTEAFF. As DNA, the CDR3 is TGTGCCAGCAGCCCCCCCAGGGGTGTCATGAACACTGAAGCTTTCTTT.

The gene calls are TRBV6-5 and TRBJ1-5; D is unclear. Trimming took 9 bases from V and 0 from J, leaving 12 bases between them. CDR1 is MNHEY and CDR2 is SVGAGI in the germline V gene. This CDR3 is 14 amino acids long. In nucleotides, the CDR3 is TGTGCCAGTATGGACGGGTATAGCAATCAGCCCCAGCATTTT. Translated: CASMDGYSNQPQHF.

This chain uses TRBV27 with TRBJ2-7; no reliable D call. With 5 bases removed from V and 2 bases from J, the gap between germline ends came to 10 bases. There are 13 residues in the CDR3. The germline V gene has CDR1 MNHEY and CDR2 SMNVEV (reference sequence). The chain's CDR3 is CASSPFGPYEQYF. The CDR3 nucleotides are TGTGCCAGCAGTCCCTTTGGACCCTACGAGCAGTACTTC.

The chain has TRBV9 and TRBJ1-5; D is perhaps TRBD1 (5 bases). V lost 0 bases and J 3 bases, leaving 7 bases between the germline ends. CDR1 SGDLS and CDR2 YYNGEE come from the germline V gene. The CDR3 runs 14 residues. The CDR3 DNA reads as TGTGCCAGCAGCGTAGGACAGTCCAATCAGCCCCAGCATTTT. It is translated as CASSVGQSNQPQHF.

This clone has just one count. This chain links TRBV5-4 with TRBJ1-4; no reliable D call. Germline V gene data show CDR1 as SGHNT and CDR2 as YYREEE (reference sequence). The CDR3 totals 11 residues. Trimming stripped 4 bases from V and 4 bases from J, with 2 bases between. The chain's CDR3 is CASSLNEKLFF. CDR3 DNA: TGTGCCAGCAGCCTTAATGAAAAACTGTTTTTT.

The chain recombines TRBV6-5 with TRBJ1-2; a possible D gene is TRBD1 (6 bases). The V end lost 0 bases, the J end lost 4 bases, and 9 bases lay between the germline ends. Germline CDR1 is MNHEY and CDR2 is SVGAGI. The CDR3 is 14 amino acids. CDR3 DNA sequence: TGTGCCAGCAGTTACTCGGGAGGGGGCTATGGCTACACCTTC. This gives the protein CASSYSGGGYGYTF.

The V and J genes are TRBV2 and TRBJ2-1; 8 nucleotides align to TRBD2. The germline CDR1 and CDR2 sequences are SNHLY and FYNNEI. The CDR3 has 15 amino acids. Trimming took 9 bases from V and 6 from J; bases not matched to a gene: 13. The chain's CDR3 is CARVGLSSGFNEQFF. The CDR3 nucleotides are TGTGCCAGGGTGGGCCTGTCTAGCGGGTTCAATGAGCAGTTCTTC.

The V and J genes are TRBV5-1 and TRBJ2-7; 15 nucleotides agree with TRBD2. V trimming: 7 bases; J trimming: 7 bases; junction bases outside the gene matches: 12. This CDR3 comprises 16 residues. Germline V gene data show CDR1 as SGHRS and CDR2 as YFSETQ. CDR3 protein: CASGRGGLAGGREQYF. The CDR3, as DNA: TGCGCCAGCGGCCGGGGGGGACTAGCGGGAGGAAGGGAGCAGTACTTC.

CDR3 loop: CASSRELGQETQYF. The DNA for the CDR3 is TGTGCCAGCAGCCGAGAGTTGGGCCAAGAGACCCAGTACTTC. The J gene is TRBJ2-5, the V gene TRBV6-6; D not certain. The CDR3 is 14 residues long. Trimming removed 6 bases at V and 1 base at J, with 12 bases between. CDR1 is MNHNY, CDR2 SVGAGI, per germline (reference sequence).

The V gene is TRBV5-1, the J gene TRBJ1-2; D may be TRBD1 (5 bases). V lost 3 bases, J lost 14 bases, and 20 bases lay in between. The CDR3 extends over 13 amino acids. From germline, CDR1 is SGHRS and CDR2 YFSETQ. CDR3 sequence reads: CASSSNPTDVGTF. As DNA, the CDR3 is TGCGCCAGCAGCTCCAACCCGACAGACGTGGGAACCTTC.